The sequence of this TCR beta chain was determined in a study of blood T cell repertoires in COVID-19. CDR3 length equals 15 residues. The germline V gene has CDR1 SGHRS and CDR2 YFSETQ. J was trimmed by 9 bases and V by 2 bases; bases with no gene match: 10. Assay used: immunoSEQ multiplex PCR; TCRdb lists only in-frame clones, some missing. In the table there are 170,000 or so clones, just over 85% of which are singletons. This chain uses TRBV5-1 with TRBJ2-2; TRBD2 matches at 7 bases. The sample was PBMCs or T cells enriched from blood (not recorded which). This receptor was identified in a woman between 18 and 30 years old who had recovered from COVID-19. The CDR3 DNA reads as TGCGCCAGCAGCTTACTCGCGGGAGATGCCTGGGAGCTGTTTTTT. Encoded protein: CASSLLAGDAWELFF.